This entry concerns a single TCR beta chain. The CDR3 loop spans 13 amino acids. Between the trimmed V and J ends, which lost 7 bases and 8 bases, there was a span of 17 bases. Germline V gives CDR1 MDHEN, CDR2 SYDVKM. This sample was included in a study of blood T cell repertoires in COVID-19. As for the study in general: Samples came from the United States, Italy and Spain, spanning acute and convalescent COVID-19.

Produced via immunoSEQ multiplex PCR; TCRdb's table is partial and in-frame only. The sample yields just over 650,000 clones, approximately 90% seen once. Sequenced: peripheral blood. The chain links TRBV28 to TRBJ1-2; a possible D gene is TRBD1 (5 bases). This receptor was taken from a woman aged 18-29 years with acute or convalescent COVID-19. The CDR3 loop reads CASTLLQGYGYTF. Here the CDR3 DNA reads TGTGCCAGCACCCTACTCCAGGGTTACGGCTACACCTTC.